The clone carrying this T cell receptor (beta chain) has a handful of counts. Antigen: not known. This may be a read error, as it is one base from a much larger clone. CDR3 size: 16 residues. CDR1 and CDR2 (germline): DFQATT, SNEGSKA (reference sequence). This record comes from a study of read filtering for tumor transcriptome and immune sequencing. Background on the study: Among patients, roughly 17 were male and more than 11 female, aged about 45 to 80 (mean approximately 62). Under 10 patients were R-ISS I, about 16 were R-ISS II, more than five were R-ISS III. Findings and limits, study-wide: Compared with RNA-seq, IR-seq gave much higher clonotype depth and reliability. Single-read clonotypes: about 81.9% of IR-seq clonotypes (around 4% of reads), about 75% of RNA-seq clonotypes (less than 50% of reads).

Molecular barcoded adaptors covering alpha/delta and beta/gamma chains were used on roughly 400 ng RNA. TCRdb re-analysed the reads in MiXCR, keeping a single row per CDR3 protein. The table has around 65,000 distinct CDR3 sequences, around a fifth seen once. The receptor was derived from a donor aged 40 or older with multiple myeloma. This chain uses TRBV20-1 with TRBJ1-3, with D tentatively TRBD1 (5 bases). Material for sequencing was a population of CD138-negative cells sorted from bone marrow. The DNA for the CDR3 is TGCAGTGCTAGAGACCGCTTGGGGGGGTTTGGAAGCACCATATATTTT. As protein: CSARDRLGGFGSTIYF.